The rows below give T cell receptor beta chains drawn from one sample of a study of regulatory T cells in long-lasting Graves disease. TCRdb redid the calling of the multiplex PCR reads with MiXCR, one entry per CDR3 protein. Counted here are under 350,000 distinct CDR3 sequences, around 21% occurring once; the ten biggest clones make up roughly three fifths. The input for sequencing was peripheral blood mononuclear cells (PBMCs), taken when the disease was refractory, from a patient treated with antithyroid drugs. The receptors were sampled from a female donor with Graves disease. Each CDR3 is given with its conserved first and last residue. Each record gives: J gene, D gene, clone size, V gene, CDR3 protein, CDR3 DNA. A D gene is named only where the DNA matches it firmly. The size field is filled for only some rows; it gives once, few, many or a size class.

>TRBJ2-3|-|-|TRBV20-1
CSARRTGTTDTQYF
TGCAGTGCTAGGAGAACCGGGACTACAGATACGCAGTATTTT
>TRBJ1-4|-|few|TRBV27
CASFSATNEKLFF
TGTGCCAGCTTTTCTGCAACTAATGAAAAACTGTTTTTT
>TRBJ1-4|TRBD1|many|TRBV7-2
CASRQGATEKLFF
TGTGCCAGCAGACAGGGGGCAACAGAAAAACTGTTTTTT
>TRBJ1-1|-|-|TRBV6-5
CASSYPGVSSGSSTEAFF
TGTGCCAGCAGTTACCCCGGGGTAAGTTCAGGAAGCAGCACTGAAGCTTTCTTT
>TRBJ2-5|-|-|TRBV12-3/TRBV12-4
CASSAAGTAQETQYF
TGTGCCAGCAGTGCGGCGGGGACGGCCCAAGAGACCCAGTACTTC
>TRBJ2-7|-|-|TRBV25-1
CASIALTRTGPASIFYYEQYF
TGTGCCAGCATAGCCCTTACACGTACAGGGCCTGCCTCGATTTTTTACTACGAGCAGTACTTC
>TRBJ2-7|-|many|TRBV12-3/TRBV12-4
CASSPFGEGLSYEQYF
TGTGCCAGCAGCCCCTTCGGTGAGGGCCTCTCCTACGAGCAGTACTTC
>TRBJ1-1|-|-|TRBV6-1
CASSPAGRIMNTEAFF
TGTGCCAGCAGCCCCGCCGGCAGGATAATGAACACTGAAGCTTTCTTT
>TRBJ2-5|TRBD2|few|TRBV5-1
CASSGTSGGFYQETQYF
TGCGCCAGCAGCGGAACTAGCGGAGGGTTTTACCAAGAGACCCAGTACTTC
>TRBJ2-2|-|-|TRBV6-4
CASSQAGTNTNTGELFF
TGTGCCAGCAGCCAGGCCGGGACCAATACGAACACCGGGGAGCTGTTTTTT
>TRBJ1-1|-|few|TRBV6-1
CASSEAGARWDTEAFF
TGTGCCAGCAGTGAAGCCGGGGCACGCTGGGACACTGAAGCTTTCTTT
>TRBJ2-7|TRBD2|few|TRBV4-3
CASSQGASGAYGQYF
TGCGCCAGCAGCCAAGGGGCTAGCGGGGCCTACGGGCAGTACTTC
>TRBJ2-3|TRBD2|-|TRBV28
CASSIGTSGIEDTQYF
TGTGCCAGCAGTATCGGGACTAGCGGGATCGAAGATACGCAGTATTTT
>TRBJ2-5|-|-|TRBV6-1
CASIGSVSSETQYF
TGTGCCAGCATCGGGAGTGTGTCCTCAGAGACCCAGTACTTC